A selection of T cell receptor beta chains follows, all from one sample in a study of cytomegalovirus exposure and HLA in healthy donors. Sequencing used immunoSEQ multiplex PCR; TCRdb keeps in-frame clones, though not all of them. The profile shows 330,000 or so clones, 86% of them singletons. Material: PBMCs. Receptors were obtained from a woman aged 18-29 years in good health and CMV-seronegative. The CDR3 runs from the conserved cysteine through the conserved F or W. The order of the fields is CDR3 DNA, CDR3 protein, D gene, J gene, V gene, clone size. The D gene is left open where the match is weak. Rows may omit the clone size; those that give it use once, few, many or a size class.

CDR3nt: TGTGCCAGCAGCCTTATACAGGGGACTAGCGGGGGAACCTACGAGCAGTACTTC
CDR3aa: CASSLIQGTSGGTYEQYF
d_gene: TRBD2
j_gene: TRBJ2-7
v_gene: TRBV28
abundance: .

CDR3nt: TGTGCCAGTAGTATAGAGGGGCGTGGCTACACCTTC
CDR3aa: CASSIEGRGYTF
d_gene: .
j_gene: TRBJ1-2
v_gene: TRBV19
abundance: .

CDR3nt: TGTGCCAGCAGCCCGTTGGGACAGGGGATCGACGAGCAGTACTTC
CDR3aa: CASSPLGQGIDEQYF
d_gene: TRBD1
j_gene: TRBJ2-7
v_gene: TRBV11-2
abundance: .

CDR3nt: TGTGCCAGCACACGAGCGGGGGGGCAAGAGACCCAGTACTTC
CDR3aa: CASTRAGGQETQYF
d_gene: TRBD2
j_gene: TRBJ2-5
v_gene: TRBV7-6
abundance: once

CDR3nt: TGCAGCGTTGATAAGGCCTACGGGCAGGGTGGGACTAGCGGGTCCTACGAGCAGTACTTC
CDR3aa: CSVDKAYGQGGTSGSYEQYF
d_gene: TRBD2
j_gene: TRBJ2-7
v_gene: TRBV29-1
abundance: .

CDR3nt: TGCGCCAGCAGCCAAGACACGGGGAACTATGGCTACACCTTC
CDR3aa: CASSQDTGNYGYTF
d_gene: .
j_gene: TRBJ1-2
v_gene: TRBV4-1
abundance: few

CDR3nt: TGTGCCAGCAGCTATCTCTACGAGCAGTACTTC
CDR3aa: CASSYLYEQYF
d_gene: .
j_gene: TRBJ2-7
v_gene: TRBV7-9
abundance: once

CDR3nt: TGTGCCAGCAGCTTACTGAGGAGCGTCCTGACTTTC
CDR3aa: CASSLLRSVLTF
d_gene: .
j_gene: TRBJ2-6
v_gene: TRBV7-9
abundance: few

CDR3nt: TGCGCCAGCAGCCACGGGACTAGCGGTCAAGAGACCCAGTACTTC
CDR3aa: CASSHGTSGQETQYF
d_gene: TRBD2
j_gene: TRBJ2-5
v_gene: TRBV4-3
abundance: .

CDR3nt: TGTGCCACCGCCAGAGATACGCAGTATTTT
CDR3aa: CATARDTQYF
d_gene: .
j_gene: TRBJ2-3
v_gene: TRBV21-1
abundance: .

CDR3nt: TGTGCCAGCAGCTCGGGTGTGGGGAACACCGGGGAGCTGTTTTTT
CDR3aa: CASSSGVGNTGELFF
d_gene: .
j_gene: TRBJ2-2
v_gene: TRBV5-4
abundance: .

CDR3nt: TGTGCCAGCAGCCTAGGAGGGCCTAATGAAAAACTGTTTTTT
CDR3aa: CASSLGGPNEKLFF
d_gene: .
j_gene: TRBJ1-4
v_gene: TRBV28
abundance: .

CDR3nt: TGTGCCAGCAGCAAGGCTGGGGCGGCTGGGGCCAACGTCCTGACTTTC
CDR3aa: CASSKAGAAGANVLTF
d_gene: .
j_gene: TRBJ2-6
v_gene: TRBV28
abundance: .

CDR3nt: TGTGCCAGCAGCGTATCCGCTCTACAGGGTGAGCAGTTCTTC
CDR3aa: CASSVSALQGEQFF
d_gene: .
j_gene: TRBJ2-1
v_gene: TRBV9
abundance: .

CDR3nt: TGTGCCAGCAGCCAAGATAGTGACAGGGATTTCCTCTATGGCTACACCTTC
CDR3aa: CASSQDSDRDFLYGYTF
d_gene: TRBD1
j_gene: TRBJ1-2
v_gene: TRBV4-2
abundance: .

CDR3nt: TGTGCCAGTAGTATAATCCCCCGTCTAGGCACAGATACGCAGTATTTT
CDR3aa: CASSIIPRLGTDTQYF
d_gene: .
j_gene: TRBJ2-3
v_gene: TRBV19
abundance: .

CDR3nt: TGTGCCAGCGGGTCCGGGAGTGTCTATGGCTACACCTTC
CDR3aa: CASGSGSVYGYTF
d_gene: .
j_gene: TRBJ1-2
v_gene: TRBV6-5
abundance: .

CDR3nt: TGTGCCAGCAGACCCGGAGACCCTAGCTACGAGCAGTACTTC
CDR3aa: CASRPGDPSYEQYF
d_gene: .
j_gene: TRBJ2-7
v_gene: TRBV28
abundance: once

CDR3nt: TGTGCCAGCAGCCCACTAGCGGTAGCCTACGAGCAGTACTTC
CDR3aa: CASSPLAVAYEQYF
d_gene: TRBD2
j_gene: TRBJ2-7
v_gene: TRBV7-8
abundance: once

CDR3nt: TGTGCCAGCAGCAAACAGAACACTGAAGCTTTCTTT
CDR3aa: CASSKQNTEAFF
d_gene: .
j_gene: TRBJ1-1
v_gene: TRBV9
abundance: .

CDR3nt: TGTGCCAGCAGTTTATTCGGACAGGGCCGAAGGGACTATGGCTACACCTTC
CDR3aa: CASSLFGQGRRDYGYTF
d_gene: TRBD1
j_gene: TRBJ1-2
v_gene: TRBV28
abundance: .

CDR3nt: TGTGCCAGCAGTTACGCAGGGGGCGAAGATACGCAGTATTTT
CDR3aa: CASSYAGGEDTQYF
d_gene: TRBD1
j_gene: TRBJ2-3
v_gene: TRBV6-5
abundance: .

CDR3nt: TGTGCCAGCTCACTCCTAGCGGGAGATACCGGGGAGCTGTTTTTT
CDR3aa: CASSLLAGDTGELFF
d_gene: TRBD2
j_gene: TRBJ2-2
v_gene: TRBV18
abundance: .

CDR3nt: TGTGCCAGCAGCCGCAATCCCTCGAGCTCCTACAATGAGCAGTTCTTC
CDR3aa: CASSRNPSSSYNEQFF
d_gene: .
j_gene: TRBJ2-1
v_gene: TRBV28
abundance: .

CDR3nt: TGTGCCAGCAGTGACCGCGGGAGTACTGGTGCCAACGTCCTGACTTTC
CDR3aa: CASSDRGSTGANVLTF
d_gene: TRBD2
j_gene: TRBJ2-6
v_gene: TRBV6-4
abundance: .

CDR3nt: TGTGCCAGCAGTTACTACGAGGGCCCCCACGAGCAGTACTTC
CDR3aa: CASSYYEGPHEQYF
d_gene: .
j_gene: TRBJ2-7
v_gene: TRBV6-6
abundance: once

CDR3nt: TGCGCCAGCAGCTTGGCCTCGGGAAGCTCCTACAATGAGCAGTTCTTC
CDR3aa: CASSLASGSSYNEQFF
d_gene: .
j_gene: TRBJ2-1
v_gene: TRBV5-1
abundance: .

CDR3nt: TGTGCCAGCAGCCCCCGGGACAGGGGCCACGAGCAGTACTTC
CDR3aa: CASSPRDRGHEQYF
d_gene: TRBD1
j_gene: TRBJ2-7
v_gene: TRBV6-5
abundance: .

CDR3nt: TGTGCCAGCAGTCCAGGGGTAGCGGGACCCTACGAGCAGTACTTC
CDR3aa: CASSPGVAGPYEQYF
d_gene: TRBD2
j_gene: TRBJ2-7
v_gene: TRBV6-5
abundance: .

CDR3nt: TGTGCCAGCAGCTCGGCGGTAGCGGGAGTAGGGGAGCAGTTCTTC
CDR3aa: CASSSAVAGVGEQFF
d_gene: TRBD2
j_gene: TRBJ2-1
v_gene: TRBV5-4
abundance: .

CDR3nt: TGTGCCAGCAGCTCTTACCAAGAGACAGATACGCAGTATTTT
CDR3aa: CASSSYQETDTQYF
d_gene: .
j_gene: TRBJ2-3
v_gene: TRBV7-2
abundance: .

CDR3nt: TGTGCCAGCAGCTTATTGGAGGACACTGAAGCTTTCTTT
CDR3aa: CASSLLEDTEAFF
d_gene: .
j_gene: TRBJ1-1
v_gene: TRBV11-2
abundance: .

CDR3nt: TGTGCCAGCAGCGTAGACGGAGGATACACCGGGGAGCTGTTTTTT
CDR3aa: CASSVDGGYTGELFF
d_gene: .
j_gene: TRBJ2-2
v_gene: TRBV9
abundance: .

CDR3nt: TGCGCCAGCAGCTTAGCGGGAGGGGAAACCGGGGAGCTGTTTTTT
CDR3aa: CASSLAGGETGELFF
d_gene: TRBD2
j_gene: TRBJ2-2
v_gene: TRBV5-1
abundance: few

CDR3nt: TGTGCCAGCAGCTTGGCAGGGGGCAAGACCTACGAGCAGTACTTC
CDR3aa: CASSLAGGKTYEQYF
d_gene: TRBD1
j_gene: TRBJ2-7
v_gene: TRBV5-6
abundance: .

CDR3nt: TGTGCCAGCAGCTTAGGGTTTTCGGGAAATGAGCAGTTCTTC
CDR3aa: CASSLGFSGNEQFF
d_gene: .
j_gene: TRBJ2-1
v_gene: TRBV11-1
abundance: .

CDR3nt: TGCAGCGTTGCGGGAGTGGGGAATGAGCAGTTCTTC
CDR3aa: CSVAGVGNEQFF
d_gene: .
j_gene: TRBJ2-1
v_gene: TRBV29-1
abundance: .

CDR3nt: TGTGCCAGCAGCTCAAAGCGGGAGGGATTCTACGAGCAGTACTTC
CDR3aa: CASSSKREGFYEQYF
d_gene: TRBD2
j_gene: TRBJ2-7
v_gene: TRBV7-8
abundance: .

CDR3nt: TGTGCCAGTGTAAGTCAGGGCTGGAATAAATCCCTCGAGCAGTACTTC
CDR3aa: CASVSQGWNKSLEQYF
d_gene: .
j_gene: TRBJ2-7
v_gene: TRBV7-9
abundance: .

CDR3nt: TGCGCCAGCAGCTTGGGACAGGGTGCTACCGGGGAGCTGTTTTTT
CDR3aa: CASSLGQGATGELFF
d_gene: TRBD1
j_gene: TRBJ2-2
v_gene: TRBV5-1
abundance: .

CDR3nt: TGTGCCAGCAGCCGGAGTATGGGAGGGACGCAGTATTTT
CDR3aa: CASSRSMGGTQYF
d_gene: TRBD2
j_gene: TRBJ2-3
v_gene: TRBV14
abundance: few

CDR3nt: TGTGCCAGCAGCTACGGGGGACTCGCGAACACCGGGGAGCTGTTTTTT
CDR3aa: CASSYGGLANTGELFF
d_gene: .
j_gene: TRBJ2-2
v_gene: TRBV11-3
abundance: .

CDR3nt: TGTGCCAGCTCACCCGACAGGAATGAAGCTTTCTTT
CDR3aa: CASSPDRNEAFF
d_gene: .
j_gene: TRBJ1-1
v_gene: TRBV18
abundance: .

CDR3nt: TGTGCCAGCAGCTTAGATTTGGGACAGGGGGCCGACGAGCAGTACTTC
CDR3aa: CASSLDLGQGADEQYF
d_gene: TRBD1
j_gene: TRBJ2-7
v_gene: TRBV11-2
abundance: .

CDR3nt: TGTGCCAGCAGTTACTCTTCGGGGGTCTGGGGGCAGTTCTTC
CDR3aa: CASSYSSGVWGQFF
d_gene: .
j_gene: TRBJ2-1
v_gene: TRBV6-5
abundance: once

CDR3nt: TGTGCCAGCAGGTCGTCGGGGGGCTCCTACGAGCAGTACTTC
CDR3aa: CASRSSGGSYEQYF
d_gene: TRBD2
j_gene: TRBJ2-7
v_gene: TRBV7-2
abundance: .

CDR3nt: TGTGCCAGCAGCTTAGCGGGAGGCTGGGAGACCCAGTACTTC
CDR3aa: CASSLAGGWETQYF
d_gene: .
j_gene: TRBJ2-5
v_gene: TRBV7-2
abundance: .

CDR3nt: TGTGCCAGCAGCCGACTGTCTCTATTAGAGACCCAGTACTTC
CDR3aa: CASSRLSLLETQYF
d_gene: .
j_gene: TRBJ2-5
v_gene: TRBV5-5
abundance: .

CDR3nt: TGTGCCAGCAGTGAAAAAACAGGGTACACAGATACGCAGTATTTT
CDR3aa: CASSEKTGYTDTQYF
d_gene: .
j_gene: TRBJ2-3
v_gene: TRBV2
abundance: .

CDR3nt: TGCAGCGTCAAGGGCGGGAGCCGCTACGAGCAGTACTTC
CDR3aa: CSVKGGSRYEQYF
d_gene: TRBD2
j_gene: TRBJ2-7
v_gene: TRBV29-1
abundance: .

CDR3nt: TGTGCCAGTATGGAGGGCGATCAGCCCCAGCATTTT
CDR3aa: CASMEGDQPQHF
d_gene: .
j_gene: TRBJ1-5
v_gene: TRBV19
abundance: .

CDR3nt: TGTGCCAGCAGCTTGGGGACTAGCGGGAGCCCCGGGGAGCTGTTTTTT
CDR3aa: CASSLGTSGSPGELFF
d_gene: TRBD2
j_gene: TRBJ2-2
v_gene: TRBV5-4
abundance: .

CDR3nt: TGTGCCGGGACCCCCGGGACAGGGGGACGGGGCTACACCTTC
CDR3aa: CAGTPGTGGRGYTF
d_gene: TRBD1
j_gene: TRBJ1-2
v_gene: TRBV30
abundance: .

CDR3nt: TGCGCCAGCAGCTTCCAGGGAGGCGCAGATACGCAGTATTTT
CDR3aa: CASSFQGGADTQYF
d_gene: .
j_gene: TRBJ2-3
v_gene: TRBV5-1
abundance: .

CDR3nt: TGTGCCAGCAGTGAAGTTAGAAGAGAGCAGTACTTC
CDR3aa: CASSEVRREQYF
d_gene: .
j_gene: TRBJ2-7
v_gene: TRBV6-1
abundance: .